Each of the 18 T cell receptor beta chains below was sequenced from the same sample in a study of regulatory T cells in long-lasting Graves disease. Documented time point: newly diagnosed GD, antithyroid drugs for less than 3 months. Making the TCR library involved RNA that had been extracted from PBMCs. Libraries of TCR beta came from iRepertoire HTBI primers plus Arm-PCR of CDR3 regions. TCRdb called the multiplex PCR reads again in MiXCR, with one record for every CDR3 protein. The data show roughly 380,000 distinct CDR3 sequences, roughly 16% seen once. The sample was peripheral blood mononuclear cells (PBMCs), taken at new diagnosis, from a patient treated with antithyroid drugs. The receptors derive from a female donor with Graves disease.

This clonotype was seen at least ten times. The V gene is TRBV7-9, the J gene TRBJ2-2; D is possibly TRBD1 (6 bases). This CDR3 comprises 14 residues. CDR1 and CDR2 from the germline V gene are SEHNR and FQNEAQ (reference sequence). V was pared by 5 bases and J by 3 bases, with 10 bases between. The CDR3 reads CASSPDRHTGELFF. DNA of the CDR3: TGTGCCAGCAGCCCGGACAGACACACCGGGGAGCTGTTTTTT.

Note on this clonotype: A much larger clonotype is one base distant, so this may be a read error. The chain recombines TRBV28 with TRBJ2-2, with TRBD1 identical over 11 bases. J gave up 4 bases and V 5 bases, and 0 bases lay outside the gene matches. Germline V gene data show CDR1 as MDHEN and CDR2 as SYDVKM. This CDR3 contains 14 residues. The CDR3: CASSGTGGTGELFF. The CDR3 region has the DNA TGTGCCAGCAGTGGGACAGGGGGCACCGGGGAGCTGTTTTTT.

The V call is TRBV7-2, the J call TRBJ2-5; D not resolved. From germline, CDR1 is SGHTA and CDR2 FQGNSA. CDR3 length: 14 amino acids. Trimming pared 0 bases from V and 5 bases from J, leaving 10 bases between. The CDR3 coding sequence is TGTGCCAGCAGCTTAGCGCGGCGTAGGGAGACCCAGTACTTC. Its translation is CASSLARRRETQYF. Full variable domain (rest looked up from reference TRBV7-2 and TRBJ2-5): GAGVSQSPSNKVTEKGKDVELRCDPISGHTALYWYRQSLGQGLEFLIYFQGNSAPDKSGLPSDRFSAERTGGSVSTLTIQRTQQEDSAVYLCASSLARRRETQYFGPGTRLLVL.

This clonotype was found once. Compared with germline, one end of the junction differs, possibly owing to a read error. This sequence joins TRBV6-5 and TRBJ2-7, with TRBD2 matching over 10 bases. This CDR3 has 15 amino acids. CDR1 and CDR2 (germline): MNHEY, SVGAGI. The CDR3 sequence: CASIYGAGGGYEQYF. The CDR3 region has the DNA TGTGCCAGCATTTACGGAGCGGGGGGGGGCTACGAGCAGTACTTC.

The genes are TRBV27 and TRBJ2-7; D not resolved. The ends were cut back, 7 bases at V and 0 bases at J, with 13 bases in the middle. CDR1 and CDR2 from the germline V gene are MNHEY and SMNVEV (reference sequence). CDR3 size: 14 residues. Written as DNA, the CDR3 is TGTGCCAGCATGCCCACTTCTAGCTCCTACGAGCAGTACTTC. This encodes CASMPTSSSYEQYF.

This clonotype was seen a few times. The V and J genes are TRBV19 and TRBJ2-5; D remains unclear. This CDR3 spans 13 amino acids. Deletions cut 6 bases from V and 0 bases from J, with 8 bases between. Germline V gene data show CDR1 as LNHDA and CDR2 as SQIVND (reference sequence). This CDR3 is CASRVGNQETQYF. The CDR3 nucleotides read TGTGCCAGTAGGGTAGGAAACCAAGAGACCCAGTACTTC.

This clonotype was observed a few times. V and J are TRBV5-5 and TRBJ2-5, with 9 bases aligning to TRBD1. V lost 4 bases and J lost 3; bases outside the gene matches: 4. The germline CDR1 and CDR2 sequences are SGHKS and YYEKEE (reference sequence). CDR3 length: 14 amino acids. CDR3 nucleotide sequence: TGTGCCAGCAGCCCGGGGGACAGGGAAGAGACCCAGTACTTC. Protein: CASSPGDREETQYF.

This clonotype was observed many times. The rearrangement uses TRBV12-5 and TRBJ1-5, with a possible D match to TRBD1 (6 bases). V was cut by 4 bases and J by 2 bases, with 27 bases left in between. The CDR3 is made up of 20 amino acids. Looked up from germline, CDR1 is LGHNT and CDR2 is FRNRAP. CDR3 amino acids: CASGWRGGRGTAVGNQPQHF. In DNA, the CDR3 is TGTGCTAGTGGTTGGCGTGGGGGGCGCGGTACCGCCGTGGGCAATCAGCCCCAGCATTTT. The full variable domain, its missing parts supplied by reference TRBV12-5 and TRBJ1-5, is DARVTQTPRHKVTEMGQEVTMRCQPILGHNTVFWYRQTMMQGLELLAYFRNRAPLDDSGMPKDRFSAEMPDATLATLKIQPSEPRDSAVYFCASGWRGGRGTAVGNQPQHFGDGTRLSIL.

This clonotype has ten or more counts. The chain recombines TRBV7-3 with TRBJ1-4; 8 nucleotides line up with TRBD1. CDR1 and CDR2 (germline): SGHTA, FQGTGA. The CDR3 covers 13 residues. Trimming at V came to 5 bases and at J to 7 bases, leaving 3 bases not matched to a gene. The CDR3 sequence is CASSQGAGEKLFF. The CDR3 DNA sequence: TGTGCCAGCAGCCAGGGGGCAGGTGAAAAACTGTTTTTT.

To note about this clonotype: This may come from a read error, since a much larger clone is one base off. CDR3 nucleotide sequence: TGTGCCAGCGGGGGACACGGGATGAACACTGAAGCTTTCTTT. It codes for CASGGHGMNTEAFF. The chain employs TRBV6-1 and TRBJ1-1, with D maybe TRBD1 (6 bases). The CDR3 is made up of 14 amino acids. V lost 8 bases and J lost 0, with 13 bases in between. In germline, CDR1 is MNHNS, CDR2 SASEGT.

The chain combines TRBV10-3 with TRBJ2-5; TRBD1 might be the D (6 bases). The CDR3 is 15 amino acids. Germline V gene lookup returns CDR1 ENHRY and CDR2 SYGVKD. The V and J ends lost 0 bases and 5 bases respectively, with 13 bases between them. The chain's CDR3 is CAISESQQGAETQYF. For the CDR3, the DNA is TGTGCCATCAGTGAGTCACAACAGGGTGCCGAGACCCAGTACTTC.

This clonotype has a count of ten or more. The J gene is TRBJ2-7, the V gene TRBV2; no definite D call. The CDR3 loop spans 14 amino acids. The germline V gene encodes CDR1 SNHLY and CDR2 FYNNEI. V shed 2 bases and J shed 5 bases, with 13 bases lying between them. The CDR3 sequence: CASSERLVSHEQYF. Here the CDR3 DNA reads TGTGCCAGCAGTGAAAGGCTAGTTTCCCACGAGCAGTACTTC. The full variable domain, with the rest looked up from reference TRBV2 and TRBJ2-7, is EPEVTQTPSHQVTQMGQEVILRCVPISNHLYFYWYRQILGQKVEFLVSFYNNEISEKSEIFDDQFSVERPDGSNFTLKIRSTKLEDSAMYFCASSERLVSHEQYFGPGTRLTVT.

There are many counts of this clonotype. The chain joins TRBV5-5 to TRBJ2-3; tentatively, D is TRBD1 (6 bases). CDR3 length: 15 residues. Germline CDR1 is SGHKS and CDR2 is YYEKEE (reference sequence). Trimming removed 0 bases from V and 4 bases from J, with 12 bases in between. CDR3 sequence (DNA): TGTGCCAGCAGCTTGGGACAGGATCGTCCAGATACGCAGTATTTT. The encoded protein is CASSLGQDRPDTQYF.

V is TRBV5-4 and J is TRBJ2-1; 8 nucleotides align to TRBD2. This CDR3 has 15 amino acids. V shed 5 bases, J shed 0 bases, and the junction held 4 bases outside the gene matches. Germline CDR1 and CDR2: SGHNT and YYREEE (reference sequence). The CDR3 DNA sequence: TGTGCCAGCAGTAGCGGGATCGACTCCTACAATGAGCAGTTCTTC. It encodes CASSSGIDSYNEQFF.

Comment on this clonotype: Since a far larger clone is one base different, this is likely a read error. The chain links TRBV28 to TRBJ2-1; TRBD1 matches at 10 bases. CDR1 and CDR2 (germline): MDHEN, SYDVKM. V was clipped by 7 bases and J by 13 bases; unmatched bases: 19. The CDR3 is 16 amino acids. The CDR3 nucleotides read TGTGCCAGCACCCCTCTTCCCGGGACAGGGGATGAGACCCAGTTCTTC. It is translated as CASTPLPGTGDETQFF.

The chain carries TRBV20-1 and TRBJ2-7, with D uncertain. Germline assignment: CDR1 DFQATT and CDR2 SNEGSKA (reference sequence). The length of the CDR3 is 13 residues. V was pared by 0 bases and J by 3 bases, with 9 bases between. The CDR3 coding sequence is TGCAGTGCTAGAGAGTCACTTCACTACGAGCAGTACTTC. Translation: CSARESLHYEQYF.

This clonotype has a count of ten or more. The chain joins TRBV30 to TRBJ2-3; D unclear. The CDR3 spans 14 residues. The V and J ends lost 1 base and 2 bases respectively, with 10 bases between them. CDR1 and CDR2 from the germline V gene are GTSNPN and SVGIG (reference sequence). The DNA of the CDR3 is TGTGCCTGGAGTGAGGGTCAGACCACAGATACGCAGTATTTT. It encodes CAWSEGQTTDTQYF.

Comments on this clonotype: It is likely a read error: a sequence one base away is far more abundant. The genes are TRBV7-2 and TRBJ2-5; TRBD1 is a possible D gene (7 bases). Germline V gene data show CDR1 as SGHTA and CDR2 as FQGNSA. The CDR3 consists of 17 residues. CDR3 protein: CASILKGAGQHQETQYF. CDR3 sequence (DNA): TGTGCCAGCATCTTAAAGGGGGCGGGACAGCACCAAGAGACCCAGTACTTC.